These 22 T cell receptor beta chains originate from one sample sequenced in a study of chemoradiotherapy in HPV16-positive cancers. Assay used: immunoSEQ multiplex PCR; TCRdb lists only in-frame clones, some missing. The top ten hold around 7.7% of the sample, which has around 8,000 clones, roughly 72% seen once. This sample was obtained from a patient who underwent chemoradiotherapy. All receptors derive from a human donor with HPV-associated anogenital cancer.

This chain links TRBV5-1 with TRBJ2-1; D is perhaps TRBD2 (5 bases). Per the germline V gene, CDR1 is SGHRS and CDR2 is YFSETQ. V dropped 0 bases and J dropped 4 bases, with 11 bases sitting between them. The CDR3 has 15 residues. The CDR3 is CASSLARALYNEQFF. CDR3 coding DNA: TGCGCCAGCAGCTTGGCGCGGGCCCTATACAATGAGCAGTTCTTC.

V is TRBV18 and J is TRBJ2-3; D is unresolved. Per germline, CDR1 KGHSH and CDR2 LQKENI. The CDR3 runs 17 residues. V lost 3 bases and J 1 base, leaving 17 bases between the germline ends. The CDR3: CASSPARQVPGTDTQYF. CDR3 DNA sequence: TGTGCCAGCTCACCGGCTCGCCAGGTCCCCGGCACAGATACGCAGTATTTT.

This chain links TRBV5-1 with TRBJ1-1; TRBD1 might be the D (6 bases). The CDR3 is 16 residues long. Trimming cost V 6 bases and J 4 bases, with 22 bases left between them. Germline lookup yields CDR1 SGHRS and CDR2 YFSETQ. The CDR3 nucleotides are TGCGCCAGCATCCCTGGAGGGGGGGTCGGAGCCACTGAAGCTTTCTTT. This encodes CASIPGGGVGATEAFF.

The V call is TRBV7-9, the J call TRBJ1-1; no reliable D call. Germline CDR1 and CDR2: SEHNR and FQNEAQ (reference sequence). Trimming stripped 3 bases from V and 1 base from J, with 6 bases between. The CDR3 sequence is 13 residues long. The chain's CDR3 is CASSFRSNTEAFF. The CDR3 DNA is TGTGCCAGCAGCTTCAGGTCGAACACTGAAGCTTTCTTT.

This clone was seen only a few times. This chain uses TRBV19 with TRBJ1-4; 10 bases map to TRBD1. Germline CDR1 reads LNHDA; CDR2 reads SQIVND (reference sequence). The ends lost 10 bases at V and 6 bases at J; junction bases unmatched: 8. This CDR3 spans 14 amino acids. CDR3 in DNA: TGTGCCACCTCCCCCGGGACAGGGGATGAAAAACTGTTTTTT. Its protein is CATSPGTGDEKLFF.

The CDR3 loop is CASILLTGYTEAFF. For the CDR3, the DNA is TGTGCCAGCATTTTGCTTACAGGGTACACTGAAGCTTTCTTT. The V gene is TRBV2, the J gene TRBJ1-1; D possibly corresponds to TRBD1 (6 bases). Trimming shortened V by 7 bases and J by 3 bases, and 15 bases separated the two germline ends. CDR3 length: 14 amino acids. Germline V lookup: CDR1 SNHLY, CDR2 FYNNEI.

CDR3 amino acids: CASSLGLAGNTGELFF. For the CDR3, the DNA is TGTGCCAGCAGCTTAGGGCTAGCGGGGAACACCGGGGAGCTGTTTTTT. The chain links TRBV11-2 to TRBJ2-2, with 8 bases matching TRBD2. Germline V CDR1 and CDR2: SGHAT, FQNNGV. Losses at the gene ends were 1 base for V and 1 base for J; bases not matched to a gene: 2. This CDR3 region has 16 residues.

The CDR3 DNA is TGTGCCATCACCCCGGAGAGGTTAGTAGGGGAGCTGTTTTTT. It codes for CAITPERLVGELFF. The chain couples TRBV10-3 to TRBJ2-2, with D unclear. CDR1 and CDR2 from the germline V gene are ENHRY and SYGVKD. The CDR3 has 14 residues. With 7 bases removed from V and 8 bases from J, the gap between germline ends came to 17 bases.

V is TRBV7-9 and J is TRBJ2-7; D uncertain. The germline gives CDR1 SEHNR, CDR2 FQNEAQ (reference sequence). V lost 5 bases and J 5 bases, leaving 16 bases between the germline ends. The CDR3 contains 14 residues. CDR3 region: CASSRVEIDHEQYF. Written as DNA, the CDR3 is TGTGCCAGCAGCCGGGTTGAAATAGACCACGAGCAGTACTTC. Full variable domain (remainder filled in from reference TRBV7-9 and TRBJ2-7): DTGVSQNPRHKITKRGQNVTFRCDPISEHNRLYWYRQTLGQGPEFLTYFQNEAQLEKSRLLSDRFSAERPKGSFSTLEIQRTEQGDSAMYLCASSRVEIDHEQYFGPGTRLTVT.

This clone was counted only a few times. The chain is built from TRBV9 and TRBJ1-1; no reliable D call. The CDR3 is made up of 17 amino acids. Trimming cost V 4 bases and J 0 bases, with 19 bases left between them. Germline V gene data show CDR1 as SGDLS and CDR2 as YYNGEE. Written as DNA, the CDR3 is TGTGCCAGCAGCCCCCAGCCTCACGGGATGATGAACACTGAAGCTTTCTTT. This encodes CASSPQPHGMMNTEAFF.

Only one count was recorded for this clone. The DNA of the CDR3 is TGTGCCAGCAGCGGGGCTAGCGGGAGCTACGAGCAGTACTTC. Translation: CASSGASGSYEQYF. The chain has TRBV6-1 and TRBJ2-7; TRBD2 agrees at 10 bases. V lost 6 bases to trimming and J lost 3 bases; unmatched junction nucleotides: 5. Germline values: CDR1 MNHNS, CDR2 SASEGT. This CDR3 contains 14 residues.

The chain recombines TRBV6-1 with TRBJ2-7; TRBD1 agrees at 7 bases. The CDR3 is 15 amino acids. CDR1 and CDR2 from the germline V gene are MNHNS and SASEGT. With V trimmed by 2 bases and J by 1 base, 5 bases remained unmatched. The CDR3 nucleotides are TGTGCCAGCAGTGAAATTGGGACAGAGTCCTACGAGCAGTACTTC. It codes for CASSEIGTESYEQYF.

The chain recombines TRBV7-9 with TRBJ1-6, with no clear D. The germline CDR1 and CDR2 sequences are SEHNR and FQNEAQ (reference sequence). The V gene lost 5 bases and the J gene lost 10 bases, with 15 bases spanning the gap. The CDR3 is 14 residues long. As DNA, the CDR3 is TGTGCCAGCAGCCCGCACTCCAGTGGATCACCCCTCCACTTT. This codes for CASSPHSSGSPLHF.

This chain joins TRBV9 and TRBJ2-2; 12 nucleotides line up with TRBD2. V was clipped by 3 bases and J by 3 bases; unmatched bases: 3. Per the germline V gene, CDR1 is SGDLS and CDR2 is YYNGEE. This CDR3 is 16 amino acids long. The CDR3 reads CASSGLAGEDTGELFF. The CDR3 DNA reads TGTGCCAGCAGCGGACTAGCGGGAGAGGACACCGGGGAGCTGTTTTTT.

This sequence joins TRBV25-1 and TRBJ1-4, with 8 positions matching TRBD1. This CDR3 region has 17 residues. J gave up 8 bases and V 8 bases, and 19 bases lay outside the gene matches. CDR1 is MGHDK, CDR2 SYGVNS, per germline. The CDR3 nucleotides are TGTGCCAGCTCGTTTCGGGACAGGAACCGCGGTGGGGAAAAACTGTTTTTT. It encodes CASSFRDRNRGGEKLFF.

The rearrangement uses TRBV23-1 and TRBJ1-5; D unresolved. TRBV23-1 is reported as an ORF; its role is uncertain. The V end lost 0 bases, the J end lost 4 bases, and 7 bases lay between the germline ends. CDR3 length: 14 residues. The CDR3 reads CASSQSALNQPQHF. The CDR3 bases are TGCGCCAGCAGTCAATCGGCGCTAAATCAGCCCCAGCATTTT.

This clone was detected once. The gene calls are TRBV5-1 and TRBJ1-3, with D maybe TRBD1 (6 bases). Trimming left V 5 bases short and J 2 bases short, with 20 bases between. The CDR3 sequence is 17 residues long. Per germline, CDR1 SGHRS and CDR2 YFSETQ. CDR3 loop: CASSTTLRGAAGNTIYF. The DNA for the CDR3 is TGCGCCAGCAGTACTACCTTACGGGGGGCGGCTGGAAACACCATATATTTT.

This clone was counted between two and nine times. V and J are TRBV5-6 and TRBJ1-2; D call uncertain. The germline gives CDR1 SGHDT, CDR2 YYEEEE. V was shortened by 4 bases and J by 0 bases, with 10 bases between the two germline ends. The CDR3 is made up of 14 amino acids. The CDR3 spells CASSLAPPNYGYTF. CDR3 sequence (DNA): TGTGCCAGCAGCCTTGCGCCCCCTAACTATGGCTACACCTTC.

This clone was recorded only once. V usage is TRBV19 and J usage is TRBJ1-2, with 9 nucleotides matching TRBD1. CDR3 length equals 15 residues. The junction had 12 bases not matched to a gene; V was cut back by 5 bases and J by 8 bases. CDR1 and CDR2 from the germline V gene are LNHDA and SQIVND (reference sequence). CDR3 in amino acids: CASSAGQGIRMGYTF. The CDR3 region has the DNA TGTGCCAGTAGTGCAGGACAGGGGATACGAATGGGCTACACCTTC.

The chain couples TRBV7-2 to TRBJ2-2; the D is unclear. The length of the CDR3 is 15 residues. In germline, CDR1 is SGHTA, CDR2 FQGNSA. V was trimmed by 2 bases and J by 0 bases, leaving 7 bases between them. The CDR3 DNA sequence: TGTGCCAGCAGCTTACGCGCCACGAACACCGGGGAGCTGTTTTTT. Amino acid sequence: CASSLRATNTGELFF.

The chain joins TRBV2 to TRBJ1-1; 9 bases map to TRBD1. CDR3 length equals 12 residues. CDR1 and CDR2 from the germline V gene are SNHLY and FYNNEI. After removal of 3 bases from V and 13 bases from J, the junction contained 6 bases not matched to a gene. The CDR3 loop is CASSEGTGLVFF. CDR3 DNA sequence: TGTGCCAGCAGTGAGGGGACAGGGTTGGTTTTCTTT.

This sequence joins TRBV6-4 and TRBJ2-5, with D unresolved. In germline, CDR1 is MRHNA, CDR2 SNTAGT. V lost 2 bases, J lost 2 bases, and 6 bases lay in between. The CDR3 runs to 13 residues. CDR3 amino acids: CASSDRDQETQYF. The CDR3 DNA follows: TGTGCCAGCAGTGACAGGGATCAAGAGACCCAGTACTTC.